A selection of T cell receptor beta chains follows, all from one sample in a study of blood T cell repertoires in COVID-19. Measured with immunoSEQ multiplex PCR; TCRdb has only the in-frame clones, and not every one. The sample consists of approximately 100,000 clones, roughly 88% of them appearing once. Material for sequencing was peripheral blood. The receptors shown here come from a woman aged 55 to 70 with acute or convalescent COVID-19. Each CDR3 is given with its conserved first and last residue. A D gene is named only where the DNA matches it firmly. The size field is filled for only some rows; it gives once, few, many or a size class.

j_gene,v_gene,d_gene,abundance,CDR3nt,CDR3aa
TRBJ1-6,TRBV27,-,-,TGTGCCAGCAGTCCCGCGGGCGGTTACAATTCACCCCTCCACTTT,CASSPAGGYNSPLHF
TRBJ2-1,TRBV4-2,TRBD2,-,TGTGCCAGCAGCCAAGCCCCGGGTCTAGCGGGGGCTAATGAGCAGTTCTTC,CASSQAPGLAGANEQFF
TRBJ2-1,TRBV27,-,-,TGTGCCAGCAGGATTCTGGCGGGAAATGAGCAGTTCTTC,CASRILAGNEQFF
TRBJ1-2,TRBV2,TRBD1,-,TGTGCCAGCTTTACGGGACAGGGGGCACGGGGCCGCTTC,CASFTGQGARGRF
TRBJ2-1,TRBV18,TRBD2,-,TGTGCCAGCTCACCCTACGGGACTAGCGGGAACAATGAGCAGTTCTTC,CASSPYGTSGNNEQFF
TRBJ1-6,TRBV19,TRBD1,-,TGTGCCAGTAGTCCGGGACAGGGCTTTACACCCCTCCACTTT,CASSPGQGFTPLHF
TRBJ2-3,TRBV5-1,-,-,TGCGCCAGCAGCTTGGGCAGCGGACTCACAGATACGCAGTATTTT,CASSLGSGLTDTQYF
TRBJ2-6,TRBV18,TRBD1,-,TGTGCCAGCTCACCGATCGGGACAGCGTCTGGGGCCAACGTCCTGACTTTC,CASSPIGTASGANVLTF
TRBJ1-4,TRBV9,-,-,TGTGCCAGCAGCGCGTCTGGGGGCGCAGGCGGTGAAAAACTGTTTTTT,CASSASGGAGGEKLFF
TRBJ2-6,TRBV6-5,-,few,TGTGCCTCAGGGGTCTCTGGGGCCAACGTCCTGACTTTC,CASGVSGANVLTF
TRBJ1-1,TRBV19,-,-,TGTGCCAGTCGGGTGGGGGGATCGAACACTGAAGCTTTCTTT,CASRVGGSNTEAFF
TRBJ2-3,TRBV13,TRBD2,-,TGTGCCAGCAGCTCAGCGGGACTAGCGGGAGGAGGGCGCACAGATACGCAGTATTTT,CASSSAGLAGGGRTDTQYF
TRBJ1-1,TRBV1,-,few,TGCACCAGCAGCGAGGTAGGGGAGGAAATGAACACTGAAGCTTTCTTT,CTSSEVGEEMNTEAFF